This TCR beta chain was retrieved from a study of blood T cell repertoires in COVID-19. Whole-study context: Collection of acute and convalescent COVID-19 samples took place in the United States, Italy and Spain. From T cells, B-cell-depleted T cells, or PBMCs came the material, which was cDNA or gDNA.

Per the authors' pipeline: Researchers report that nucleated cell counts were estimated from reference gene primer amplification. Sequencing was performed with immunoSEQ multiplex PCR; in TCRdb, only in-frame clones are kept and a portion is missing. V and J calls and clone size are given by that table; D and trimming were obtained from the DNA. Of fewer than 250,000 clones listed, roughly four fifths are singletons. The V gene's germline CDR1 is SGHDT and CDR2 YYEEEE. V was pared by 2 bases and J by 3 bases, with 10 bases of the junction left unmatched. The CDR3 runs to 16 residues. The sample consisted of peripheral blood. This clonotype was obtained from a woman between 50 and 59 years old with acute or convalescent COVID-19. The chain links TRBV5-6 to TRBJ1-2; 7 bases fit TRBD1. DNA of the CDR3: TGTGCCAGCAGCTTCGGGGCGGGGCAGGGGGACTATGGCTACACCTTC. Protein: CASSFGAGQGDYGYTF. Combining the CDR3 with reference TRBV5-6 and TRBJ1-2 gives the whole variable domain DAGVTQSPTHLIKTRGQQVTLRCSPKSGHDTVSWYQQALGQGPQFIFQYYEEEERQRGNFPDRFSGHQFPNYSSELNVNALLLGDSALYLCASSFGAGQGDYGYTFGSGTRLTVV.